This is a list of T cell receptor beta chains from one sample in a study of blood T cell repertoires in COVID-19. TCRdb keeps only in-frame clones here, not all; method: immunoSEQ multiplex PCR. Counted here are some 110,000 clones, about 81% occurring once; the ten biggest clones make up 7% to 9.5%. Sequencing was carried out using peripheral blood. These receptors all come from an older man with acute or convalescent COVID-19. Both conserved end residues are part of each CDR3. The order of the fields is D gene, clone size, J gene, V gene, CDR3 DNA, CDR3 protein. The D gene is left open where the match is weak. Size values are once, few and many counts, or a class for expanded clones, and some rows have none.

D gene: TRBD1
clone size: .
J gene: TRBJ1-1
V gene: TRBV19
CDR3 DNA: TGTGCCAGTAGTATATCCGCGACAGGGGTAAGTCGAGCTTTCTTT
CDR3 protein: CASSISATGVSRAFF

D gene: .
clone size: .
J gene: TRBJ2-2
V gene: TRBV7-3
CDR3 DNA: TGTGCCAGCGCCGGGGTAACAGATTCGAACACCGGGGAGCTGTTTTTT
CDR3 protein: CASAGVTDSNTGELFF

D gene: TRBD2
clone size: .
J gene: TRBJ2-7
V gene: TRBV5-1
CDR3 DNA: TGCGCCAGCAGCTGGGGGGGAAGCTCTTACGAGCAGTACTTC
CDR3 protein: CASSWGGSSYEQYF

D gene: .
clone size: few
J gene: TRBJ2-2
V gene: TRBV4-2
CDR3 DNA: TGTGCCAGCAAAACAGGGACGAACACCGGGGAGCTGTTTTTT
CDR3 protein: CASKTGTNTGELFF

D gene: .
clone size: .
J gene: TRBJ1-2
V gene: TRBV3-1/TRBV3-2
CDR3 DNA: TGTGCCAGCAGCCGGGGGCTAAGTTATGGCTACACCTTC
CDR3 protein: CASSRGLSYGYTF

D gene: TRBD1
clone size: .
J gene: TRBJ1-5
V gene: TRBV19
CDR3 DNA: TGTGCCAGTAGACAGGGGGGCAATCAGCCCCAGCATTTT
CDR3 protein: CASRQGGNQPQHF

D gene: .
clone size: .
J gene: TRBJ1-2
V gene: TRBV28
CDR3 DNA: TGTGCCAGCCGCAGGGGTTTTGGAGACTACACCTTC
CDR3 protein: CASRRGFGDYTF

D gene: TRBD2
clone size: few
J gene: TRBJ2-1
V gene: TRBV5-1
CDR3 DNA: TGCGCCAGCAGCTTGACTAGCGGGGGGTCCTACAATGAGCAGTTCTTC
CDR3 protein: CASSLTSGGSYNEQFF

D gene: TRBD1
clone size: once
J gene: TRBJ1-4
V gene: TRBV24-1
CDR3 DNA: TGTGCCACCAGTGGCACGGGACAGGGAATAGGTGAAAAACTGTTTTTT
CDR3 protein: CATSGTGQGIGEKLFF

D gene: .
clone size: .
J gene: TRBJ1-6
V gene: TRBV19
CDR3 DNA: TGTGCCAGTAGTGAACAGTATAATTCACCCCTCCACTTT
CDR3 protein: CASSEQYNSPLHF

D gene: .
clone size: .
J gene: TRBJ2-7
V gene: TRBV15
CDR3 DNA: TGTGCCACCAGCAGAGCGGAAACAGGGCCGCGATCATCCTACGAGCAGTACTTC
CDR3 protein: CATSRAETGPRSSYEQYF

D gene: TRBD2
clone size: .
J gene: TRBJ2-3
V gene: TRBV24-1
CDR3 DNA: TGTGCCACCAGTGATTCCACTGGGACTAGCGGGAGGGCCCCAGATACGCAGTATTTT
CDR3 protein: CATSDSTGTSGRAPDTQYF

D gene: .
clone size: .
J gene: TRBJ1-4
V gene: TRBV7-9
CDR3 DNA: TGTGCCAGCAGCTTAAGTAGAGGAGATGAAAAACTGTTTTTT
CDR3 protein: CASSLSRGDEKLFF

D gene: TRBD2
clone size: .
J gene: TRBJ2-5
V gene: TRBV29-1
CDR3 DNA: TGCAGCGGCGCCCGGACGGCCCGGGAGGCCCAGTACTTC
CDR3 protein: CSGARTAREAQYF

D gene: .
clone size: .
J gene: TRBJ2-2
V gene: TRBV5-1
CDR3 DNA: TGCGCCAGCAGCTTGGATACAGACCCCGGGGAGCTGTTTTTT
CDR3 protein: CASSLDTDPGELFF

D gene: .
clone size: .
J gene: TRBJ1-3
V gene: TRBV6-5
CDR3 DNA: TGTGCCAGCAGACTCAGGGGCTCTGGAAACACCATATATTTT
CDR3 protein: CASRLRGSGNTIYF

D gene: .
clone size: .
J gene: TRBJ2-7
V gene: TRBV11-2
CDR3 DNA: TGTGCCAGCAGCCGTCCAACAGGCTTCTCCTACGAGCAGTACTTC
CDR3 protein: CASSRPTGFSYEQYF

D gene: TRBD2
clone size: few
J gene: TRBJ2-3
V gene: TRBV3-1/TRBV3-2
CDR3 DNA: TGTGCCAGCAGCCCCCGGGGGGGGCGGGCAGATACGCAGTATTTT
CDR3 protein: CASSPRGGRADTQYF

D gene: .
clone size: .
J gene: TRBJ2-7
V gene: TRBV6-5
CDR3 DNA: TGTGCCAGCAGTTACTCGAGCACAGGAGCTTTCTACGAGCAGTACTTC
CDR3 protein: CASSYSSTGAFYEQYF

D gene: TRBD1
clone size: .
J gene: TRBJ1-5
V gene: TRBV4-2
CDR3 DNA: TGTGCCAGCAGCCAAGAAACCGGGACAGGGGGAAATCAGCCCCAGCATTTT
CDR3 protein: CASSQETGTGGNQPQHF

D gene: TRBD2
clone size: few
J gene: TRBJ2-3
V gene: TRBV4-1
CDR3 DNA: TGCGCCAGCAGCCAAGTCTCTAGCGGGATCACAGATACGCAGTATTTT
CDR3 protein: CASSQVSSGITDTQYF

D gene: .
clone size: .
J gene: TRBJ2-3
V gene: TRBV2
CDR3 DNA: TGTGCCAGCAGTCTCATGGGCGGGATTACAGATACGCAGTATTTT
CDR3 protein: CASSLMGGITDTQYF

D gene: .
clone size: .
J gene: TRBJ1-4
V gene: TRBV9
CDR3 DNA: TGTGCCAGCAGCTCCCGGGACACCACTAATGAAAAACTGTTTTTT
CDR3 protein: CASSSRDTTNEKLFF

D gene: TRBD1
clone size: few
J gene: TRBJ2-3
V gene: TRBV5-6
CDR3 DNA: TGTGCCAGCAGCTCAGGGGGCCTGTTCACAGATACGCAGTATTTT
CDR3 protein: CASSSGGLFTDTQYF

D gene: .
clone size: .
J gene: TRBJ2-2
V gene: TRBV12-3/TRBV12-4
CDR3 DNA: TGTGCCAGCAGTTTAACTCCTCCCGGGGAGCTGTTTTTT
CDR3 protein: CASSLTPPGELFF

D gene: TRBD1
clone size: .
J gene: TRBJ2-7
V gene: TRBV14
CDR3 DNA: TGTGCCAGCAGCCCACTTGGGACAGGGGGCTTTTCCTACGAGCAGTACTTC
CDR3 protein: CASSPLGTGGFSYEQYF

D gene: TRBD2
clone size: .
J gene: TRBJ2-6
V gene: TRBV9
CDR3 DNA: TGTGCCAGCAGCGTCGGGGAGGGTAAGAGTGGGGCCAACGTCCTGACTTTC
CDR3 protein: CASSVGEGKSGANVLTF

D gene: .
clone size: .
J gene: TRBJ1-5
V gene: TRBV2
CDR3 DNA: TGTGCCAGCAGCGCCGGCAGGGCCGATCAGCCCCAGCATTTT
CDR3 protein: CASSAGRADQPQHF

D gene: .
clone size: .
J gene: TRBJ1-5
V gene: TRBV28
CDR3 DNA: TGTGCCAGCAGTTTCACGGTACGACAGCCCCAGCATTTT
CDR3 protein: CASSFTVRQPQHF

D gene: TRBD1
clone size: .
J gene: TRBJ1-5
V gene: TRBV27
CDR3 DNA: TGTGCCAGCAGCCAGGGGGCTAACAATCAGCCCCAGCATTTT
CDR3 protein: CASSQGANNQPQHF

D gene: TRBD1
clone size: .
J gene: TRBJ1-5
V gene: TRBV30
CDR3 DNA: TGTGCCTGGAGCCCGGGACAGGGTGGACAGCCCCAGCATTTT
CDR3 protein: CAWSPGQGGQPQHF

D gene: TRBD1
clone size: .
J gene: TRBJ1-2
V gene: TRBV29-1
CDR3 DNA: TGCAGCGTTGGGAACAGGGGTCGGAACTATGGCTACACCTTC
CDR3 protein: CSVGNRGRNYGYTF

D gene: TRBD1
clone size: .
J gene: TRBJ2-5
V gene: TRBV7-9
CDR3 DNA: TGTGCCAGCAGCTCAACGACAGGGCCGCAAGAGACCCAGTACTTC
CDR3 protein: CASSSTTGPQETQYF

D gene: TRBD1
clone size: .
J gene: TRBJ1-2
V gene: TRBV7-8
CDR3 DNA: TGTGCCAGCAGCACCCGGGACAGGTCTTCTGGCTACACCTTC
CDR3 protein: CASSTRDRSSGYTF

D gene: TRBD1
clone size: .
J gene: TRBJ1-2
V gene: TRBV5-4
CDR3 DNA: TGTGCCAGCAGCCCGGGACAGGAGAATCATGGCTACACCTTC
CDR3 protein: CASSPGQENHGYTF

D gene: TRBD1
clone size: .
J gene: TRBJ1-3
V gene: TRBV28
CDR3 DNA: TGTGCCAGCAGTTCCATTCGACAGGGCTGGGGAAACACCATATATTTT
CDR3 protein: CASSSIRQGWGNTIYF

D gene: .
clone size: .
J gene: TRBJ2-6
V gene: TRBV10-3
CDR3 DNA: TGTGCCACGACATCGGAAGGGGCGCAAGGGGCCAACGTCCTGACTTTC
CDR3 protein: CATTSEGAQGANVLTF

D gene: .
clone size: .
J gene: TRBJ1-1
V gene: TRBV20-1
CDR3 DNA: TGCAGTGCTACCCGCGCGGAAGCTTTCTTT
CDR3 protein: CSATRAEAFF

D gene: TRBD1
clone size: .
J gene: TRBJ1-3
V gene: TRBV29-1
CDR3 DNA: TGCAGCGTTGAATCGTGGGCAGGGGGCCGAAACACCATATATTTT
CDR3 protein: CSVESWAGGRNTIYF

D gene: TRBD1
clone size: .
J gene: TRBJ1-5
V gene: TRBV27
CDR3 DNA: TGTGCCAGCAGTTTCCAGGGGGTCAATCAGCCCCAGCATTTT
CDR3 protein: CASSFQGVNQPQHF

D gene: .
clone size: .
J gene: TRBJ1-4
V gene: TRBV5-1
CDR3 DNA: TGCGCCAGCAGAGAGGACAGACTAACTAATGAAAAACTGTTTTTT
CDR3 protein: CASREDRLTNEKLFF

D gene: .
clone size: .
J gene: TRBJ2-5
V gene: TRBV28
CDR3 DNA: TGTGCCAGCAGTCGTTTTTCCCCTCGGTCCCAAGAGACCCAGTACTTC
CDR3 protein: CASSRFSPRSQETQYF

D gene: .
clone size: .
J gene: TRBJ1-5
V gene: TRBV6-6
CDR3 DNA: TGTGCCAGCAGGGGAAGGGGGCAGCCCCAGCATTTT
CDR3 protein: CASRGRGQPQHF

D gene: TRBD1
clone size: .
J gene: TRBJ2-4
V gene: TRBV19
CDR3 DNA: TGTGCCAGTAGTATAGAACTACAGGGGGTCGGAGCCAAAAACATTCAGTACTTC
CDR3 protein: CASSIELQGVGAKNIQYF

D gene: TRBD2
clone size: .
J gene: TRBJ2-1
V gene: TRBV29-1
CDR3 DNA: TGCAGCGTTGCACTACAGCGGGGGGCCTACAATGAGCAGTTCTTC
CDR3 protein: CSVALQRGAYNEQFF

D gene: TRBD1
clone size: .
J gene: TRBJ1-5
V gene: TRBV2
CDR3 DNA: TGTGCCAGCAGCGCGGGACAGGGGTATCAGCCCCAGCATTTT
CDR3 protein: CASSAGQGYQPQHF

D gene: .
clone size: .
J gene: TRBJ2-7
V gene: TRBV5-4
CDR3 DNA: TGTGCCAGCAGCTTGGCCAGGTTAGGGGGTAGCACCTACGAGCAGTACTTC
CDR3 protein: CASSLARLGGSTYEQYF

D gene: TRBD1
clone size: .
J gene: TRBJ2-5
V gene: TRBV4-2
CDR3 DNA: TGTGCCAGCAGCCAAGGGGGGACAGGGGAGACCCAGTACTTC
CDR3 protein: CASSQGGTGETQYF

D gene: .
clone size: .
J gene: TRBJ1-5
V gene: TRBV3-1/TRBV3-2
CDR3 DNA: TGTGCCAGCAGCCAAGGAGGGAGCAATCAGCCCCAGCATTTT
CDR3 protein: CASSQGGSNQPQHF

D gene: .
clone size: once
J gene: TRBJ2-3
V gene: TRBV7-9
CDR3 DNA: TGTGCCAGCAGCTTTGGACAGCGCCAGAACACAGATACGCAGTATTTT
CDR3 protein: CASSFGQRQNTDTQYF

D gene: TRBD1
clone size: .
J gene: TRBJ1-2
V gene: TRBV6-1
CDR3 DNA: TGTGCCAGCAGTGAAATGGGGACAGGGAGCTATGGCTACACCTTC
CDR3 protein: CASSEMGTGSYGYTF

D gene: TRBD2
clone size: .
J gene: TRBJ2-1
V gene: TRBV5-4
CDR3 DNA: TGTGCCAGCAGCTCTCGACTAGCCGTAGATGAGCAGTTCTTC
CDR3 protein: CASSSRLAVDEQFF

D gene: TRBD1
clone size: .
J gene: TRBJ1-4
V gene: TRBV7-2
CDR3 DNA: TGTGCCAGCAGCTTAGAGGGGGCAGGGGGAGAAAAACTGTTTTTT
CDR3 protein: CASSLEGAGGEKLFF

D gene: .
clone size: .
J gene: TRBJ2-7
V gene: TRBV5-1
CDR3 DNA: TGCGCCAGCAGCTTGGCGAGGAGGAACGAGCAGTACTTC
CDR3 protein: CASSLARRNEQYF

D gene: .
clone size: .
J gene: TRBJ2-1
V gene: TRBV11-1
CDR3 DNA: TGTGCCAGCAGTCCGGGGCAGGGCTTGGACAGTGAGCAGTTCTTC
CDR3 protein: CASSPGQGLDSEQFF